This T cell receptor beta chain was captured in a study of T cells in Graves' hyperthyroidism and ophthalmopathy. Study overall: Peripheral blood samples were taken at initial diagnosis, prior to any treatment. General study points: Expanded thyroid clonotypes (above 0.001) were mostly also found in blood.

There are a few counts of this clonotype. Antigen specificity is unknown. From RNA transcripts, TCR beta CDR3 regions were amplified. HTBI primers were the set used in a first-round RT-PCR of the TCR CDR3. MiXCR, run by TCRdb on the multiplex PCR reads, gives a single entry per CDR3 protein. This sample has around 600,000 distinct CDR3 sequences; 14% occur once, and the top ten carry under 15%. V was shortened by 2 bases and J by 1 base, with 11 bases between the two germline ends. The length of the CDR3 is 15 residues. The TCR originated in a woman in her forties or fifties with Graves' ophthalmopathy. The chain recombines TRBV12-3 or TRBV12-4 with TRBJ2-5; tentatively, D is TRBD2 (6 bases). Sequencing used blood. CDR3 coding DNA: TGTGCCAGCAGTTTACTCACTAGCCCCCAAGAGACCCAGTACTTC. Protein sequence: CASSLLTSPQETQYF.